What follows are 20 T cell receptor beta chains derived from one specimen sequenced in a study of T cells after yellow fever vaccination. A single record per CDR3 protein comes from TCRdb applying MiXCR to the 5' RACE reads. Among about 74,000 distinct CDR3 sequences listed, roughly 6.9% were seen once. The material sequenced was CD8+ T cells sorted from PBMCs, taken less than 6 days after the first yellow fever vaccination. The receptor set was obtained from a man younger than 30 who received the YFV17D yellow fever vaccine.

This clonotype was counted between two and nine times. Here the CDR3 DNA reads TGTGCCAGCAGTCAAGGGACAGCTAGCACAGATACGCAGTATTTT. This encodes CASSQGTASTDTQYF. The chain joins TRBV12-3 or TRBV12-4 to TRBJ2-3; TRBD1 matches at 7 bases. CDR3 length: 15 amino acids. V lost 5 bases, J lost 0 bases, and 5 bases stayed unmatched.

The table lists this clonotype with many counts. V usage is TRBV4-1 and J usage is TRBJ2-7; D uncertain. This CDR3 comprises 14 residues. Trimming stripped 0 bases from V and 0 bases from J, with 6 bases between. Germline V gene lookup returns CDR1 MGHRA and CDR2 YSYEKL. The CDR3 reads CASSQDWFSYEQYV. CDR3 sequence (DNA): TGCGCCAGCAGCCAAGATTGGTTCTCCTACGAGCAGTACGTC.

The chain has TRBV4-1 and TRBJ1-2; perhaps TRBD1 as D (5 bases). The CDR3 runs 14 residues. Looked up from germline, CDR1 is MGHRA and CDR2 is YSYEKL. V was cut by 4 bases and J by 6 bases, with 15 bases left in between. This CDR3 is CASSPLEGFNGYTF. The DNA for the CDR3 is TGCGCCAGCAGCCCCCTCGAGGGGTTTAATGGCTACACCTTC.

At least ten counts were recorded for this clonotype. The CDR3 reads CASSLAEGAWQYV. CDR3 DNA: TGTGCCAGCAGCTTGGCCGAGGGGGCCTGGCAGTACGTC. The rearrangement joins TRBV5-6 to TRBJ2-7; 7 nucleotides align to TRBD1. Germline CDR1 reads SGHDT; CDR2 reads YYEEEE. V shed 0 bases and J 9 bases; nucleotides not matched to a gene: 6. This CDR3 region has 13 residues.

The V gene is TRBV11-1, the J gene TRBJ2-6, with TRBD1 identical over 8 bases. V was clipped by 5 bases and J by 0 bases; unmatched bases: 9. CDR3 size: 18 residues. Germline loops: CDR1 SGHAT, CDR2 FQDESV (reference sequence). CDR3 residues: CASSRDRSIPSGANVLTF. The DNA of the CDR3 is TGTGCCAGCAGCCGGGACAGGTCTATCCCCTCTGGGGCCAACGTCCTGACTTTC.

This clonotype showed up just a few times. The CDR3 loop is CASSQEGGTVWDEQFF. CDR3 nucleotides: TGCGCCAGCAGCCAAGAAGGCGGGACAGTATGGGATGAGCAGTTCTTC. The chain combines TRBV4-1 with TRBJ2-1; TRBD1 is a possible D gene (7 bases). CDR1 is MGHRA and CDR2 is YSYEKL in the germline V gene. The length of the CDR3 is 16 residues. V shed 0 bases and J shed 8 bases, with 17 bases lying between them.

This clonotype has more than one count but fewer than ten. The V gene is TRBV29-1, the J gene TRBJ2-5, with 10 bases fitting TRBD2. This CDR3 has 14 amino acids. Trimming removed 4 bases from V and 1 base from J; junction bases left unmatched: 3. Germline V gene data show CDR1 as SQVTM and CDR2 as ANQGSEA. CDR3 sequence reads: CSVVSGGFQETQYF. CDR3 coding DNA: TGCAGCGTTGTTAGCGGGGGGTTCCAAGAGACCCAGTACTTC.

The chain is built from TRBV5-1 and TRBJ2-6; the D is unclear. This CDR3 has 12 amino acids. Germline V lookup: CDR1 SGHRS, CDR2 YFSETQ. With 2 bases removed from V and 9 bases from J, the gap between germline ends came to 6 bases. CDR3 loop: CASSFIDNVLTF. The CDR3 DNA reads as TGCGCCAGCAGCTTCATAGACAACGTCCTGACTTTC.

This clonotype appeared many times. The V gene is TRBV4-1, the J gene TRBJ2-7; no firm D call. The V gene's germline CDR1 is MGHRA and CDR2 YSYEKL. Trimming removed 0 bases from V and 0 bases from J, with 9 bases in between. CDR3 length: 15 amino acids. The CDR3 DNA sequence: TGCGCCAGCAGCCAAGAGACCGCTAGCTCCTACGAGCAGTACTTC. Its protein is CASSQETASSYEQYF.

CDR3 amino acids: CASSLAAEETQYF. The CDR3 region has the DNA TGTGCCAGCAGCTTAGCGGCAGAAGAGACCCAGTACTTC. J is TRBJ2-5 and V is TRBV7-9; D is ambiguous. The CDR3 contains 13 residues. The germline V gene has CDR1 SEHNR and CDR2 FQNEAQ (reference sequence). Trimming took 0 bases from V and 3 from J, leaving 5 bases between them.

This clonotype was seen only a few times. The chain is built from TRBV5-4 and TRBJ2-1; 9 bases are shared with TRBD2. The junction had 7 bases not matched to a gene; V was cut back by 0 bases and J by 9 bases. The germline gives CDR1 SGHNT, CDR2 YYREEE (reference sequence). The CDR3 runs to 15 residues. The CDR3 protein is CASSLVGGGAGEQFF. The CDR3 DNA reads TGTGCCAGCAGCTTGGTTGGCGGGGGGGCTGGTGAGCAGTTCTTC.

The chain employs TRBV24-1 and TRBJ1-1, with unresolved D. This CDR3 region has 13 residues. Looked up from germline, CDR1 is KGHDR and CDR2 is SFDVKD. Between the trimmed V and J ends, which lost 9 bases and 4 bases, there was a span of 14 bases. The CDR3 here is CATRGGEGTEAFF. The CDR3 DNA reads TGTGCCACCCGAGGTGGGGAGGGCACTGAAGCTTTCTTT.

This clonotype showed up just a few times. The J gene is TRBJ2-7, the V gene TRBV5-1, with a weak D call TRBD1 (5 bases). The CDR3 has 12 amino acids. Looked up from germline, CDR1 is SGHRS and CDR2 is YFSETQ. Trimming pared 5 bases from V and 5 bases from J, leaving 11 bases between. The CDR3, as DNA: TGCGCCAGCAGTCAACAGGCAAACGAGCAGTACTTC. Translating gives CASSQQANEQYF.

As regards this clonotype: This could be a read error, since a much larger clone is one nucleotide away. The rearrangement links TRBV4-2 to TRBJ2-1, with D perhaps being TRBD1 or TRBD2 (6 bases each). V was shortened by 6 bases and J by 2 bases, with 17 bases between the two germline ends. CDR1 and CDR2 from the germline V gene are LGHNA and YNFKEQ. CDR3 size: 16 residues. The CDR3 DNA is TGTGCCAGCAGTCCCTTAGAGGGGGGAACCTACAATGAGCAGTTCTTC. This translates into CASSPLEGGTYNEQFF.

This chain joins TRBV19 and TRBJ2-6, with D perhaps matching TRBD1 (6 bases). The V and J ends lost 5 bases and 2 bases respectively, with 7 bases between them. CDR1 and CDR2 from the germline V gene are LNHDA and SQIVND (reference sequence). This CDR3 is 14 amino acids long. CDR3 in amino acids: CASSWTAGANVLTF. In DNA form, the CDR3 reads TGTGCCAGTAGTTGGACAGCTGGGGCCAACGTCCTGACTTTC.

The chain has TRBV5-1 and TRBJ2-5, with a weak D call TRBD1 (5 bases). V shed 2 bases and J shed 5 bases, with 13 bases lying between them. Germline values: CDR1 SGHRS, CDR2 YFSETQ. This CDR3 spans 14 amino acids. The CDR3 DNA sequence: TGCGCCAGCAGCTTTAACAGGCCACGGGAGACCCAGTACTTC. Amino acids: CASSFNRPRETQYF. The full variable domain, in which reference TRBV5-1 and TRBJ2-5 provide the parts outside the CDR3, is KAGVTQTPRYLIKTRGQQVTLSCSPISGHRSVSWYQQTPGQGLQFLFEYFSETQRNKGNFPGRFSGRQFSNSRSEMNVSTLELGDSALYLCASSFNRPRETQYFGPGTRLLVL.

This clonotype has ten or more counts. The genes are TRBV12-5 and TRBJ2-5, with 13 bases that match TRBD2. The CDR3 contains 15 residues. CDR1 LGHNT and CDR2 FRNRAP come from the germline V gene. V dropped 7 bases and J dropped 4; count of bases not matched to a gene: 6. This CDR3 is CASAPGLAGLETQYF. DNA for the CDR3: TGTGCTAGTGCCCCGGGACTAGCGGGGTTAGAGACCCAGTACTTC.

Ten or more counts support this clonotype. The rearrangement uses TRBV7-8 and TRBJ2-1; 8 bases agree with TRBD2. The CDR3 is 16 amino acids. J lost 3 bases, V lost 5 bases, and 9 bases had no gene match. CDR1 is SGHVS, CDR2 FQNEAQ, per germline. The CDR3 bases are TGTGCCAGCAGCCCCCAGAAAGCGGGGGTCTACAATGAGCAGTTCTTC. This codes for CASSPQKAGVYNEQFF.

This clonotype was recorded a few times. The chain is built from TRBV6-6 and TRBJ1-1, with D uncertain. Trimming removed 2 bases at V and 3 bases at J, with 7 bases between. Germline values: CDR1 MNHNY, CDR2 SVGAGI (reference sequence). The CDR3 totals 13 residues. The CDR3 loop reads CASSYGRDTEAFF. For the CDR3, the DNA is TGTGCCAGCAGTTACGGTAGAGACACTGAAGCTTTCTTT.

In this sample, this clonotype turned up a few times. CDR3 protein: CASSLGLAGATREETQYF. In nucleotides, the CDR3 is TGCGCCAGCAGCTTGGGACTAGCGGGGGCGACGAGGGAGGAGACCCAGTACTTC. V and J are TRBV5-1 and TRBJ2-5; 12 nucleotides line up with TRBD2. The CDR3 is 18 amino acids. J was trimmed by 5 bases and V by 0 bases; bases with no gene match: 11. Germline V CDR1 and CDR2: SGHRS, YFSETQ.